The 5 T cell receptor beta chains listed next were all sequenced from one sample in a study of T cells in Graves' hyperthyroidism and ophthalmopathy. RNA transcripts served as the template for amplifying TCR beta CDR3 regions. HTBI primers were employed in a first-round RT-PCR of the TCR CDR3. Each CDR3 protein is one row after TCRdb ran MiXCR on the multiplex PCR reads. The data hold 400,000 to 500,000 distinct CDR3 sequences, with about 15% observed a single time. The sequenced material came from blood. The receptors were gathered from a man aged 18 to 35 with Graves' ophthalmopathy.

This clonotype has more than one count but fewer than ten. For the CDR3, the DNA is TGTGCCACCAGCAGAGACAGAGCCTCTGGAAACACCATATATTTT. It yields the protein CATSRDRASGNTIYF. The rearrangement links TRBV15 to TRBJ1-3; no reliable D call. Trimming cost V 0 bases and J 0 bases, with 6 bases left between them. Germline V gene data show CDR1 as LNHNV and CDR2 as YYDKDF (reference sequence). The CDR3 runs to 15 residues. Looking up the rest from reference TRBV15 and TRBJ1-3 gives the full variable domain: DAMVIQNPRYQVTQFGKPVTLSCSQTLNHNVMYWYQQKSSQAPKLLFHYYDKDFNNEADTPDNFQSRRPNTSFCFLDIRSPGLGDTAMYLCATSRDRASGNTIYFGEGSWLTVV.

This clonotype was picked up many times. The chain combines TRBV11-2 with TRBJ2-7, with D tentatively TRBD1 or TRBD2 (6 bases each). The CDR3 is 14 residues long. Germline assignment: CDR1 SGHAT and CDR2 FQNNGV. V was pared by 5 bases and J by 4 bases, with 15 bases between. The CDR3 DNA is TGTGCCAGCAGCCTGGAGTGGAGGGGGTACGAGCAGTACTTC. This sequence encodes CASSLEWRGYEQYF.

The V gene is TRBV2, the J gene TRBJ2-5; unclear D gene. The CDR3 spans 14 residues. Looked up from germline, CDR1 is SNHLY and CDR2 is FYNNEI. Trimming left V 1 base short and J 2 bases short, with 8 bases between. The chain's CDR3 is CASSEGGLQETQYF. The CDR3 DNA is TGTGCCAGCAGTGAAGGGGGTCTTCAAGAGACCCAGTACTTC.

This clonotype was picked up many times. At one of its ends the junction is not consistent with the germline gene, which may arise from a read error. The chain links TRBV7-3 to TRBJ1-1; 9 bases align to TRBD1. CDR1 and CDR2 (germline): SGHTA, FQGTGA. The CDR3 is 14 amino acids. CDR3 DNA: TGTGCCAGCAGCGTAACAGGGGGCAACACTGAAGCTTTCTTT. Protein: CASSVTGGNTEAFF.

This clonotype was seen repeatedly, ten times or more. The V call is TRBV20-1, the J call TRBJ1-5, with D maybe TRBD1 (6 bases). The V end lost 7 bases, the J end lost 1 base, and 20 bases lay between the germline ends. The germline CDR1 and CDR2 sequences are DFQATT and SNEGSKA (reference sequence). CDR3 length equals 16 residues. The CDR3 DNA follows: TGCAGTGTCAAAGCGTGGACAGAGGGCAGCAATCAGCCCCAGCATTTT. This sequence encodes CSVKAWTEGSNQPQHF.